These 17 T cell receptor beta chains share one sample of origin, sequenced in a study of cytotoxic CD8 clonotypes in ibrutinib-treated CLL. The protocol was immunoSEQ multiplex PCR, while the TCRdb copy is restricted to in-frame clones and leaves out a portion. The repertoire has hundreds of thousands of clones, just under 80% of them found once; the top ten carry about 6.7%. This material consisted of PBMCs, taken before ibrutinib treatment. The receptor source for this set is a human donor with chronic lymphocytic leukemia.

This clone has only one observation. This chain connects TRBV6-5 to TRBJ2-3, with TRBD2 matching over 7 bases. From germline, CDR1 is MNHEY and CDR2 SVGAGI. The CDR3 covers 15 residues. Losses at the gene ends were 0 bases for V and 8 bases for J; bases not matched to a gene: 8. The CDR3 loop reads CASSYSRLAPPTQYF. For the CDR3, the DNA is TGTGCCAGCAGTTACTCCCGACTAGCTCCTCCTACGCAGTATTTT.

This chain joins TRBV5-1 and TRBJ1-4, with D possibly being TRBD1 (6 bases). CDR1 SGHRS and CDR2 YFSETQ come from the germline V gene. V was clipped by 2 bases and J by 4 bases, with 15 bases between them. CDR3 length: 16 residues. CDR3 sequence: CASSLDTGQINEKLFF. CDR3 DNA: TGCGCCAGCAGCTTAGACACAGGGCAGATTAATGAAAAACTGTTTTTT.

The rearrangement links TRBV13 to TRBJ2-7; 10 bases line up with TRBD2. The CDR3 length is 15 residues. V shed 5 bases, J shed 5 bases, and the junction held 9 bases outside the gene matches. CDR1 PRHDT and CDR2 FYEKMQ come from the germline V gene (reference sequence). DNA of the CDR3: TGTGCCAGCAGCCAAAGAGCGGGAGGGACCCACGAGCAGTACTTC. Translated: CASSQRAGGTHEQYF.

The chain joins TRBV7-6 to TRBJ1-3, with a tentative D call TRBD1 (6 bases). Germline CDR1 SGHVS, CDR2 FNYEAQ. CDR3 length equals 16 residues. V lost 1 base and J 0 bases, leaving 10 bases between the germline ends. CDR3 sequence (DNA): TGTGCCAGCAGCTTAGTACCGGGGGCCTCTGGAAACACCATATATTTT. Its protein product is CASSLVPGASGNTIYF.

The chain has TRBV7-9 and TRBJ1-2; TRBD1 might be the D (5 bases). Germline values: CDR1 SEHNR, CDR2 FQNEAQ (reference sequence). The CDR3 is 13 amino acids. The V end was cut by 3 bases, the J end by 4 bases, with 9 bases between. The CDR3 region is CASSFSGPYGYTF. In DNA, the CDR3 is TGTGCCAGCAGCTTTTCAGGGCCCTATGGCTACACCTTC.

The DNA of the CDR3 is TGTGCCAGCAGCCTACGACAGGGTAGCACTGAAGCTTTCTTT. Its protein is CASSLRQGSTEAFF. The chain carries TRBV7-9 and TRBJ1-1; 7 bases match TRBD1. The V and J ends lost 5 bases and 4 bases, in that order; junction bases with no gene match: 7. CDR3 length: 14 amino acids. CDR1 is SEHNR and CDR2 is FQNEAQ in the germline V gene (reference sequence).

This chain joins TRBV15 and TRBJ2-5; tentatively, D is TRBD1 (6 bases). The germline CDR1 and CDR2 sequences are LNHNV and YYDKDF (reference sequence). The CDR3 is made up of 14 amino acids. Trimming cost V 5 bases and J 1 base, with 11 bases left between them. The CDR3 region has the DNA TGTGCCACCAGCTATGGGGGCAGCCAAGAGACCCAGTACTTC. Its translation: CATSYGGSQETQYF.

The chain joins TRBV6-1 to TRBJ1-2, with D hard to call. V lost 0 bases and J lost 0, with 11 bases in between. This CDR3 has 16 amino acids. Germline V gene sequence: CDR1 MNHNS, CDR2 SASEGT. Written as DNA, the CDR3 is TGTGCCAGCAGTGAAGCATGGGCAGTAACTAACTATGGCTACACCTTC. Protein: CASSEAWAVTNYGYTF.

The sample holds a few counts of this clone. CDR3 DNA: TGTGCCAGCAGACTACTCCAGGGGGCGGGCTATGGCTACACCTTC. This gives the protein CASRLLQGAGYGYTF. V is TRBV7-8 and J is TRBJ1-2, with 8 bases matching TRBD1. The CDR3 spans 15 residues. Germline CDR1 reads SGHVS; CDR2 reads FQNEAQ. V lost 6 bases and J lost 4; bases outside the gene matches: 10.

CDR3 residues: CASSASGRADEQYF. The CDR3 nucleotides are TGCGCCAGCAGTGCCAGCGGGAGGGCCGACGAGCAGTACTTC. The chain recombines TRBV10-1 with TRBJ2-7, with TRBD2 matching 10 bases. The CDR3 spans 14 residues. Germline-derived CDR1 and CDR2 are WNHNN and SYGVQD (reference sequence). J was trimmed by 5 bases and V by 4 bases; bases with no gene match: 5.

In nucleotides, the CDR3 is TGTGCCAGCAGCGTCGAGATAGACGTGCATGGCTACACCTTC. It specifies CASSVEIDVHGYTF. This rearrangement joins TRBV9 to TRBJ1-2, with D uncertain. Trimming stripped 2 bases from V and 6 bases from J, with 14 bases between. The germline V gene encodes CDR1 SGDLS and CDR2 YYNGEE. The CDR3 length is 14 residues.

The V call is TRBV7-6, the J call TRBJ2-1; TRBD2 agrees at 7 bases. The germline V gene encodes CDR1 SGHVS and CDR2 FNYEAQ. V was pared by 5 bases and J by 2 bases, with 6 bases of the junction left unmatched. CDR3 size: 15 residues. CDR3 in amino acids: CASSPTSLPYNEQFF. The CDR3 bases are TGTGCCAGCAGCCCGACTAGCCTGCCCTACAATGAGCAGTTCTTC.

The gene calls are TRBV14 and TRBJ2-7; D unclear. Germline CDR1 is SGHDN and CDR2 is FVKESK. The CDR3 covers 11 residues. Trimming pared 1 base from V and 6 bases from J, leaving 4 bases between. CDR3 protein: CASSQATEQYF. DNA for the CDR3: TGTGCCAGCAGCCAAGCGACCGAGCAGTACTTC.

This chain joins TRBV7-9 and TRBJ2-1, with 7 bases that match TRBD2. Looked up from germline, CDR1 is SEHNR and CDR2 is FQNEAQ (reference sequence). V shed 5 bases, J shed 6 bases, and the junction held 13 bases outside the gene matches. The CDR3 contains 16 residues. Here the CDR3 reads CASSPGVGLFLNEQFF. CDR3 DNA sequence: TGTGCCAGCAGCCCAGGAGTGGGACTATTCCTCAATGAGCAGTTCTTC.

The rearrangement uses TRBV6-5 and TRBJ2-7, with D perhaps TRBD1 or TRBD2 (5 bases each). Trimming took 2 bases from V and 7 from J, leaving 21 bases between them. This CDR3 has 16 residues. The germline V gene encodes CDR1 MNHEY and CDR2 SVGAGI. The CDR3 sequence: CASSYGGGGSVREQYF. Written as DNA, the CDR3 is TGTGCCAGCAGTTACGGGGGTGGAGGCTCTGTACGTGAGCAGTACTTC.

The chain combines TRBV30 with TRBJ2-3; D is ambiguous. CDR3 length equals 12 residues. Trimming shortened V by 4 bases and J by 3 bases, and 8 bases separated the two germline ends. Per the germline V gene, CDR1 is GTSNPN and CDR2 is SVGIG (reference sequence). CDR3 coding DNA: TGTGCCTGGACCTCTAATACAGATACGCAGTATTTT. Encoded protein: CAWTSNTDTQYF. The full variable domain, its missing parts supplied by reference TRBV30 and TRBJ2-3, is SQTIHQWPATLVQPVGSPLSLECTVEGTSNPNLYWYRQAAGRGLQLLFYSVGIGQISSEVPQNLSASRPQDRQFILSSKKLLLSDSGFYLCAWTSNTDTQYFGPGTRLTVL.

Here the CDR3 DNA reads TGCGCCAGCAGCAAAGACAGTTCCTATGGCTACACCTTC. This codes for CASSKDSSYGYTF. The chain links TRBV5-1 to TRBJ1-2, with D possibly being TRBD1 (5 bases). V was trimmed by 4 bases and J by 4 bases, leaving 11 bases between them. Per germline, CDR1 SGHRS and CDR2 YFSETQ. CDR3 length equals 13 residues.